This record looks at one TCR beta chain sequence and its context. Antigen: not known. A read error may account for a junction end that differs from germline. The CDR3 spans 12 residues. Germline V CDR1 and CDR2: SEHNR, FQNEAQ (reference sequence). This entry comes from a study of blood T cells in healthy people across ages. A sample-barcoded 5' primer and a J-beta primer mix were used in a second PCR of about 7 to 12 cycles. A template-switch adaptor with 12 random nucleotides tagged each cDNA molecule. Each CDR3 protein gets one entry after TCRdb re-called the 5' RACE reads with MiXCR. In the table there are fewer than 750,000 distinct CDR3 sequences, about 50% of which are singletons. Regarding the study as a whole: Unsorted PBMCs prevented conclusive naive versus antigen-experienced comparison. Those diversity estimates obtained from one million T cells were thought to be underestimates. Older age coincided with a roughly linear decline in TCR beta diversity per million T cells.

This receptor was obtained from a woman older than 75 in good health. The source material was blood. The V gene is TRBV7-9, the J gene TRBJ2-1; D remains unclear. CDR3 in amino acids: CAGSLEVYEQFF. The CDR3 DNA reads TGTGCCGGCAGCTTAGAGGTCTACGAGCAGTTCTTC.